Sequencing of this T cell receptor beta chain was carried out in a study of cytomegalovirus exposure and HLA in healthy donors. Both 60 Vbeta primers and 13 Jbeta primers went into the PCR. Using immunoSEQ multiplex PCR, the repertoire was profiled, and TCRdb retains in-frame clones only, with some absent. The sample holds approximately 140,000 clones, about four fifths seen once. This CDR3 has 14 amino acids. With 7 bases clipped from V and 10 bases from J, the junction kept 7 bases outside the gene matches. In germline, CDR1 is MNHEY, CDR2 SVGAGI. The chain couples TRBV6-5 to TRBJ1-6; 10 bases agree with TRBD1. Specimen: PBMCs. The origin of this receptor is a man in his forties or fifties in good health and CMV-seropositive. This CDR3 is CASKGQGYPSPLHF. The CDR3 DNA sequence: TGTGCCAGCAAGGGACAGGGGTATCCGTCACCCCTCCACTTT.